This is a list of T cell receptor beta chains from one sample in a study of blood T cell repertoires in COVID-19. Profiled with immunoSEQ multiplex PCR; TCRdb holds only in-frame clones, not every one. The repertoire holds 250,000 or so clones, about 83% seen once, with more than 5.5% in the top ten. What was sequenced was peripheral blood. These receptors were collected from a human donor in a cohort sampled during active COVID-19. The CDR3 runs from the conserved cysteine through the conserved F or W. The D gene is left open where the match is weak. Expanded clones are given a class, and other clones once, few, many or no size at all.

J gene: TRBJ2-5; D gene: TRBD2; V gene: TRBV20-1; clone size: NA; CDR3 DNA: TGCAGTGCTAGTAGGCTAGCGGGAGGAGAGACCCAGTACTTC; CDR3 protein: CSASRLAGGETQYF
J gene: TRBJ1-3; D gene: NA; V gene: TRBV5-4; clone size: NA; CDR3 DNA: TGTGCCAGCAGCGGAGGGAGGAACACCATATATTTT; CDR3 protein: CASSGGRNTIYF
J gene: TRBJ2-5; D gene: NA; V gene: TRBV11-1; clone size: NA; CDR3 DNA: TGTGCCAGCAGCGTAATGGAGACCCAGTACTTC; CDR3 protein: CASSVMETQYF
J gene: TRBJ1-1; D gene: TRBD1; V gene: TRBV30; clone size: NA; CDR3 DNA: TGTGCCTGGAGGGACAGGGGTCGGACTGAAGCTTTCTTT; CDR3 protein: CAWRDRGRTEAFF
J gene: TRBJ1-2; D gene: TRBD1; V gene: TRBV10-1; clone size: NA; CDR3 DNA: TGCGCCAGCAGTGACCCCGGGACAGGGATCGATGGCTACACCTTC; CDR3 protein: CASSDPGTGIDGYTF
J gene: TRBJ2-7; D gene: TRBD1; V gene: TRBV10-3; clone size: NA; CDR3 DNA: TGTGCCATCAGTGGGGGACAGGGGGCATACGAGCAGTACTTC; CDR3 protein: CAISGGQGAYEQYF
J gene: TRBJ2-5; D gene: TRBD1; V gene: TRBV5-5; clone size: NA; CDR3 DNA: TGTGCCAGCAGCCTTAACCCCCAGGGGGCGAACTCCCAAGAGACCCAGTACTTC; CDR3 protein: CASSLNPQGANSQETQYF
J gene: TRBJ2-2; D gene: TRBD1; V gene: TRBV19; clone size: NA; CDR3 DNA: TGTGCCAGTAGTTCACAGGGGATCGGGGAGCTGTTTTTT; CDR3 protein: CASSSQGIGELFF
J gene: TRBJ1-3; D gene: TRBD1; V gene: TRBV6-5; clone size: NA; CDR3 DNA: TGTGCCAGCAGCACCGGGACAGAGCAAAACACCATATATTTT; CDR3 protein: CASSTGTEQNTIYF
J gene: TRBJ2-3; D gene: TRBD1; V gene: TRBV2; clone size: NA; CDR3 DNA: TGTGCCACTAGACGGGACAGGGGGAACACAGATACGCAGTATTTT; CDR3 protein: CATRRDRGNTDTQYF
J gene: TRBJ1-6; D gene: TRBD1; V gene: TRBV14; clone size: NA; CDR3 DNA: TGTGCCAGCACGGCAGGGGGAAATAATTCACCCCTCCACTTT; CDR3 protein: CASTAGGNNSPLHF
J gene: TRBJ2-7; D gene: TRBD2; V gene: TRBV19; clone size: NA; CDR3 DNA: TGTGCCAGTAGTATAGGTGGGACTAGCGGGAGAGGCGAGCAGTACTTC; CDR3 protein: CASSIGGTSGRGEQYF
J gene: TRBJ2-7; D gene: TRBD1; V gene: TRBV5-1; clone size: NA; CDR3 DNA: TGCGCCAGCAGCATCCAAACAGGGGCCTACGAGCAGTACTTC; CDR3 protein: CASSIQTGAYEQYF
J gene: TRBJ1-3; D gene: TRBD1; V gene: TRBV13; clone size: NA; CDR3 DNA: TGTGCCAGCAGCCCCCGAGGACAGGCGATTGGAAACACCATATATTTT; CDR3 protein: CASSPRGQAIGNTIYF
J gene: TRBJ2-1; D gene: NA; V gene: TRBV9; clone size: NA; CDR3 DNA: TGTGCCAGCAGCGAGGGGCTAGCGTCACGCAATGAGCAGTTCTTC; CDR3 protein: CASSEGLASRNEQFF
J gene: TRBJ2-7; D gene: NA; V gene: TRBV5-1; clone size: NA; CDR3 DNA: TGCGCCAGCAGCTCGGGGGGCGCCGAGCAGTACTTC; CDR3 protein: CASSSGGAEQYF
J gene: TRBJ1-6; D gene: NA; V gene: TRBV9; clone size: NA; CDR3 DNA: TGTGCCAGCAGCGTGAGCGGAGATAATTCACCCCTCCACTTT; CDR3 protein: CASSVSGDNSPLHF
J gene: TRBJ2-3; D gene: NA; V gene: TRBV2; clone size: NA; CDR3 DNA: TGTGCCAGCGTTCCGGTCCCCGGCACAGATACGCAGTATTTT; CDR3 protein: CASVPVPGTDTQYF
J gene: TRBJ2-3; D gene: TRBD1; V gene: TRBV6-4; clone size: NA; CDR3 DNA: TGTGCCAGCAGACAGGGGGCCACAGATACGCAGTATTTT; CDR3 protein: CASRQGATDTQYF
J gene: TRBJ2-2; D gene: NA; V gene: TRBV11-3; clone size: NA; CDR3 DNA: TGTGCCAGCAGCCCGCCGGCCCAGGCGAACACCGGGGAGCTGTTTTTT; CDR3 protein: CASSPPAQANTGELFF
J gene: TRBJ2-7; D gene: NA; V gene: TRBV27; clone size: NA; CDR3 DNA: TGTGCCAGCAGCTTCTCCCCAGGGGTCGAGCAGTACTTC; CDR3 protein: CASSFSPGVEQYF
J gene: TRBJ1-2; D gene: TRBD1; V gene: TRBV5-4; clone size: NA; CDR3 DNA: TGTGCCAGCAGCAAGGACAGGGCCTACTATGGCTACACCTTC; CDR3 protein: CASSKDRAYYGYTF
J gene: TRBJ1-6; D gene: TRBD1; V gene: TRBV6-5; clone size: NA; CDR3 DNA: TGTGCCAGCAGAATCCGGGACAGGAATTCACCCCTCCACTTT; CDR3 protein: CASRIRDRNSPLHF
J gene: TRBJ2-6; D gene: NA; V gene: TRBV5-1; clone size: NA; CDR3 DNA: TGCGCCAGCAGCTTGAAGGGCGGAACCGGAGGGAATCCCGGGGCCAACGTCCTGACTTTC; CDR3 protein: CASSLKGGTGGNPGANVLTF
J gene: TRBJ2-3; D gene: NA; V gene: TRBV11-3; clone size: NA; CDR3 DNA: TGTGCCAGCAGCTCAGGTGGTCAGAAGACAGATACGCAGTATTTT; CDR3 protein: CASSSGGQKTDTQYF
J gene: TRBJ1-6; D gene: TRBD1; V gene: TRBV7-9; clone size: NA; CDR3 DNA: TGTGCCAGCAGCAAACTCGACAGGGCCTATAATTCACCCCTCCACTTT; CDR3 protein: CASSKLDRAYNSPLHF
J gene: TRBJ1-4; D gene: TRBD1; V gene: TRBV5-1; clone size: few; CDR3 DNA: TGCGCCAGCAGCCCAGTGACAGGGGTTTTTGAAAAACTGTTTTTT; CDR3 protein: CASSPVTGVFEKLFF
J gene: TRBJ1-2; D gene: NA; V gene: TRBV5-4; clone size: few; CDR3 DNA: TGTGCCAGCAGCTTGGCAGGGGCGACTGGCTACACCTTC; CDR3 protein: CASSLAGATGYTF
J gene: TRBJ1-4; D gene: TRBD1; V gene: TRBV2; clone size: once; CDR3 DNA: TGTGCCAGCAGCCCGAGACAGGGAGTGCGAGAAAAACTGTTTTTT; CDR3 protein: CASSPRQGVREKLFF
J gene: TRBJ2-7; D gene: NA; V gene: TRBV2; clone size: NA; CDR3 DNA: TGTGCCAGCAGCCGCGGAACCTACGAGCAGTACTTC; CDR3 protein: CASSRGTYEQYF
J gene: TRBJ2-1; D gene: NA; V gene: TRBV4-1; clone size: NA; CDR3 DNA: TGCGCCAGCAGCCCTATTAGGGGGGGGGCCTCCTACAATGAGCAGTTCTTC; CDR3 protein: CASSPIRGGASYNEQFF
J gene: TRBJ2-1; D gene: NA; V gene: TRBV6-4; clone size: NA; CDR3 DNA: TGTGCCAGCAGTGGCGAGCAGGGGCATGAGCAGTTCTTC; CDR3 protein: CASSGEQGHEQFF
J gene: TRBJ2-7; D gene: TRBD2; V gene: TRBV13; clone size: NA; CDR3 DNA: TGTGCCAGCAGCTTACGCCTAGCGGCCTACGAGCAGTACTTC; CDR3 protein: CASSLRLAAYEQYF
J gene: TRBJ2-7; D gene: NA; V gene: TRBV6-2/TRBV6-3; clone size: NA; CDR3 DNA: TGTGCCAGCAGTTATAATGTGTTGGCTTCCTACGAGCAGTACTTC; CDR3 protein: CASSYNVLASYEQYF
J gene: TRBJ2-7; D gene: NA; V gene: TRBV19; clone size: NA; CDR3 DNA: TGTGCCAGTAGTATGACTCTCGCCTACTACGAGCAGTACTTC; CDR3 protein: CASSMTLAYYEQYF
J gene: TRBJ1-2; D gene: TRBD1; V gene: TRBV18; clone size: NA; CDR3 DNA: TGTGCCAGCTCCCCGGGACAGGGGACTGATGGTGGCTACACCTTC; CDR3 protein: CASSPGQGTDGGYTF
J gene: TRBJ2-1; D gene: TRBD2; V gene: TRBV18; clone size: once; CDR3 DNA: TGTGCCAGCTCACCACCGTGGGCTAGCGGAGCCTACAATGAGCAGTTCTTC; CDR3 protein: CASSPPWASGAYNEQFF
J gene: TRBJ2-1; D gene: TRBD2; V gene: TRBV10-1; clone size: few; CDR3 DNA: TGCGCCAGCGGGTATAGCGGGAGCTCCTACAATGAGCAGTTCTTC; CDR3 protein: CASGYSGSSYNEQFF
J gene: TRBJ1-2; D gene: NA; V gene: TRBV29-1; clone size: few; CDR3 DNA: TGCAGCGTTGTAAACGGCGCAGGGGTATACGGCTACACCTTC; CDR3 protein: CSVVNGAGVYGYTF
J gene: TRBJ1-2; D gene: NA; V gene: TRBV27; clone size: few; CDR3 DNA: TGTGCCAGCAAGATGGGACAACATGGCTACACCTTC; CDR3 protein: CASKMGQHGYTF
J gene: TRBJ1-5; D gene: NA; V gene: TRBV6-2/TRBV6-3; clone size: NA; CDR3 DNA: TGTGCCAGCAGTTACACCTCGATCCGTAGGAGGAATCAGCCCCAGCATTTT; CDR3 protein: CASSYTSIRRRNQPQHF